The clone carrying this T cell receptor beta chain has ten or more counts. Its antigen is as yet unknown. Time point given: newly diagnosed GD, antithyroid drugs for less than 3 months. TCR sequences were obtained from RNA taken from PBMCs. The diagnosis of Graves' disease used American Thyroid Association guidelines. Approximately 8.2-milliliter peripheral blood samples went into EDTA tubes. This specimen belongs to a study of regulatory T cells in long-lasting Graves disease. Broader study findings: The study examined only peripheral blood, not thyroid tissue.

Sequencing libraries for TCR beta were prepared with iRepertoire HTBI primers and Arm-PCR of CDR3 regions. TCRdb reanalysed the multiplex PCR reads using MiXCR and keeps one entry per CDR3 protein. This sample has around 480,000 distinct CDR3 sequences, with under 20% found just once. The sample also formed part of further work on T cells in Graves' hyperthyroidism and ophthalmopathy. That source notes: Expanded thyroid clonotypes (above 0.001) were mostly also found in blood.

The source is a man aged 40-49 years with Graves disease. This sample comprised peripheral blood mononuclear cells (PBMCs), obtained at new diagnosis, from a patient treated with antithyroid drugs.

CDR3 in amino acids: CASSSSNTLVEKLFF. In nucleotides, the CDR3 is TGTGCCAGCTCATCTTCAAACACCTTAGTTGAAAAACTGTTTTTT. The J gene is TRBJ1-4, the V gene TRBV18; D remains ambiguous. Germline V gene sequence: CDR1 KGHSH, CDR2 LQKENI. The CDR3 contains 15 residues. The V end was cut by 5 bases, the J end by 7 bases, with 17 bases between.